This paragraph covers one T cell receptor beta chain sequence. Its antigen is unidentified. Germline loops: CDR1 SGHRS, CDR2 YFSETQ. Trimming cost V 7 bases and J 8 bases, with 27 bases left between them. The CDR3 extends over 16 amino acids. The sample belongs to a study of beta chain features in type 1 diabetes. Study overall: Age, gender and cell yields were alike across patients and healthy donors.

Purity of each sorted population was above 95%. The authors reverse transcribed all of the isolated RNA, so sequencing captured expressed TCRB transcripts. Profiling relied on immunoSEQ multiplex PCR, and the TCRdb table lists in-frame clones only, not all of them. Of 300,000 to 350,000 clones listed, around an eighth are singletons. General study points: When Type 1 diabetes patients were examined, their TCRB CDR3s proved moderately but significantly shorter in all four CD4+ subsets. Since sequencing was performed on cDNA, cells with high TCR expression could be over-represented. No resolution was reached here on whether HLA type influences TCRB rearrangement.

The material sequenced was naive CD4+ T cells from blood. V usage is TRBV5-1 and J usage is TRBJ2-5; weak D call: TRBD2 (6 bases). This clonotype was obtained from a woman between 18 and 29 years old with type 1 diabetes. CDR3: CASSPEGGAPLGTQYF. The CDR3 DNA reads TGCGCCAGCTCCCCGGAGGGCGGAGCCCCCCTCGGAACCCAGTACTTC.